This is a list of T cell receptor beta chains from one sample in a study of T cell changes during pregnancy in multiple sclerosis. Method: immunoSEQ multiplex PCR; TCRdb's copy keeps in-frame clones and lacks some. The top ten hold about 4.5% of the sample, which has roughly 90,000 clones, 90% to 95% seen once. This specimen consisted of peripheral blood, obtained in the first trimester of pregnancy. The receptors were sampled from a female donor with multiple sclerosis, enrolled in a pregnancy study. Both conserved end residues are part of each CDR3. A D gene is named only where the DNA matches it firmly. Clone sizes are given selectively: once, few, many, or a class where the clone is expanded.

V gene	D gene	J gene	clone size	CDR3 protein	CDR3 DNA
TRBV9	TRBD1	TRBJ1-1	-	CASSVATGDPAFF	TGTGCCAGCAGCGTGGCAACAGGGGATCCGGCTTTCTTT
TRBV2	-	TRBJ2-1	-	CASSTGTTTYNEQFF	TGTGCCAGCAGCACCGGGACAACTACTTACAATGAGCAGTTCTTC
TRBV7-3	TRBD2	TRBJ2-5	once	CASSLQAGGQETQYF	TGTGCCAGCAGCCTCCAAGCGGGGGGGCAGGAGACCCAGTACTTC
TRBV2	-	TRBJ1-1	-	CASSDRQGGEAFF	TGTGCCAGCAGTGATAGGCAGGGAGGTGAAGCTTTCTTT
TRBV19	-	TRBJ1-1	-	CASAARGGFTEAFF	TGTGCCAGCGCAGCCCGGGGGGGCTTTACTGAAGCTTTCTTT
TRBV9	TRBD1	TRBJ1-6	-	CASSAQGTGNSSPLHF	TGTGCCAGCAGCGCCCAGGGGACAGGGAACTCTTCACCCCTCCACTTT
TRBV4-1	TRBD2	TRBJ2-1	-	CASSQVGTSGNEQFF	TGCGCCAGCAGCCAAGTCGGGACTAGCGGCAATGAGCAGTTCTTC
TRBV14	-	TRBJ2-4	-	CASSPSSLGPVQYF	TGTGCCAGCAGCCCTTCAAGCTTGGGGCCCGTTCAGTACTTC
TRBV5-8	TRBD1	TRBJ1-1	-	CASSFDPGQRNTEAFF	TGTGCCAGCAGCTTTGATCCGGGACAGAGGAACACTGAAGCTTTCTTT
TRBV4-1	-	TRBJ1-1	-	CASSQQRARAMNTEAFF	TGCGCCAGCAGCCAACAGCGGGCCAGAGCAATGAACACTGAAGCTTTCTTT
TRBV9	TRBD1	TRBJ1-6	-	CASSVEGTGGYNSPLHF	TGTGCCAGCAGCGTAGAAGGGACAGGGGGGTATAATTCACCCCTCCACTTT
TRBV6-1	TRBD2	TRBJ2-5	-	CASSEAMAGDLGETQYF	TGTGCCAGCAGTGAAGCGATGGCGGGGGATCTCGGGGAGACCCAGTACTTC
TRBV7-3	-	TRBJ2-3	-	CASSFGLKSSGDTQYF	TGTGCCAGCAGCTTTGGACTCAAATCAAGCGGGGATACGCAGTATTTT
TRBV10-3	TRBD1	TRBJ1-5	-	CAISEQTGGVSQPQHF	TGTGCCATCAGTGAGCAGACAGGGGGCGTAAGTCAGCCCCAGCATTTT
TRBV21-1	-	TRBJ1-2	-	CASSKREDGDRGDGYTF	TGTGCCAGCAGCAAAAGGGAAGACGGGGACAGGGGGGATGGCTACACCTTC
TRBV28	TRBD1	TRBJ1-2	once	CASSIRGYRGFDYGYTF	TGTGCCAGCAGTATTAGGGGATACAGGGGCTTTGACTATGGCTACACCTTC
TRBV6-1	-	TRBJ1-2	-	CASSEPKGGGPVLNHGYTF	TGTGCCAGCAGTGAACCTAAAGGCGGGGGACCCGTTTTAAATCATGGCTACACCTTC
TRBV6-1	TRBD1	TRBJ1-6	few	CASSEGDRVLSLHF	TGTGCCAGCAGTGAAGGGGACAGGGTCCTTTCCCTCCACTTT
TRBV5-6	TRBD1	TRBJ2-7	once	CASSSRDSYEQYF	TGTGCCAGCAGTTCACGGGACAGCTACGAGCAGTACTTC
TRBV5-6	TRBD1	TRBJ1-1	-	CASSWGTAGTEAFF	TGTGCCAGCAGCTGGGGGACAGCGGGCACTGAAGCTTTCTTT
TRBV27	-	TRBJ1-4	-	CASRRTPTNEKLFF	TGTGCCAGCAGGAGGACACCTACTAATGAAAAACTGTTTTTT
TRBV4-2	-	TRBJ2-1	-	CASSEGLRNNEQFF	TGTGCCAGCAGCGAGGGACTCCGAAACAATGAGCAGTTCTTC
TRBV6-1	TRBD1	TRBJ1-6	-	CASSLTGYNSPLHF	TGTGCCAGCAGTTTGACAGGGTACAATTCACCCCTCCACTTT
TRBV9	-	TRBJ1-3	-	CASSSDTIYF	TGTGCCAGCAGCTCGGACACCATATATTTT
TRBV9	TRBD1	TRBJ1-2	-	CASSADRGRNYGYTF	TGTGCCAGCAGCGCGGACAGGGGGCGAAACTATGGCTACACCTTC
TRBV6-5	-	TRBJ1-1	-	CASSYSGGARHTEAFF	TGTGCCAGCAGTTACTCGGGGGGGGCGCGACACACTGAAGCTTTCTTT
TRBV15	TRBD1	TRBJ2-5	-	CATSSGPGTEQETQYF	TGTGCCACCAGCAGCGGTCCTGGGACAGAACAAGAGACCCAGTACTTC
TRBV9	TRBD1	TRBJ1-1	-	CASSANGQGSHTEAFF	TGTGCCAGCAGCGCAAATGGACAGGGTTCGCACACTGAAGCTTTCTTT
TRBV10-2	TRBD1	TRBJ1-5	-	CASSTQGAIGQPQHF	TGCGCCAGCAGTACACAGGGGGCAATAGGGCAGCCCCAGCATTTT
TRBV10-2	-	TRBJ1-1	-	CASSSSEYTEAFF	TGCGCCAGCAGTTCCAGCGAGTACACTGAAGCTTTCTTT
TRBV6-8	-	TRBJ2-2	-	CASSSGEKRNGELFF	TGTGCCAGCAGTTCGGGGGAGAAGCGTAACGGGGAGCTGTTTTTT
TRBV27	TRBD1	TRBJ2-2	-	CASSLFRSGTANTGELFF	TGTGCCAGCAGTTTATTCCGGTCCGGGACAGCGAACACCGGGGAGCTGTTTTTT
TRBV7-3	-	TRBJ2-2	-	CASSQLANTGELFF	TGTGCCAGCAGCCAACTAGCAAACACCGGGGAGCTGTTTTTT
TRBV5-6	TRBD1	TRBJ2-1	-	CASSPEGYRGKLTYNEQFF	TGTGCCAGCAGCCCGGAAGGGTACAGGGGTAAACTTACCTACAATGAGCAGTTCTTC
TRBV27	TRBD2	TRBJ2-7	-	CASSPSSTQRRGEVEQYF	TGTGCCAGCAGCCCCTCGTCAACCCAACGGCGGGGGGAAGTCGAGCAGTACTTC